Following are 24 T cell receptor beta chains from one sample sequenced in a study of blood T cells in healthy people across ages. The authors ran a second PCR of roughly 7 to 11 cycles using a sample-barcoded 5' primer and a J-beta primer mix. TCRdb independently ran MiXCR on the 5' RACE reads; one entry per CDR3 protein. The table has 1.4 million to 1.5 million distinct CDR3 sequences, 42% seen once. Material for sequencing was blood. These receptors all stem from a woman aged 18-29 years in good health.

This clonotype occurred a few times. The gene calls are TRBV6-6 and TRBJ2-3; D unresolved. V dropped 6 bases and J dropped 2 bases, with 9 bases sitting between them. CDR3 size: 13 residues. The germline CDR1 and CDR2 sequences are MNHNY and SVGAGI (reference sequence). The CDR3 loop is CASSRLHTDTQYF. CDR3 DNA: TGTGCCAGCAGCAGACTCCACACAGATACGCAGTATTTT.

This chain connects TRBV6-6 to TRBJ2-1; D perhaps matches TRBD1 (5 bases). The ends were cut back, 0 bases at V and 3 bases at J, with 9 bases in the middle. CDR1 is MNHNY, CDR2 SVGAGI, per germline (reference sequence). The CDR3 has 15 amino acids. The CDR3 loop reads CASSYSPRGYNEQFF. CDR3 coding DNA: TGTGCCAGCAGTTACTCCCCAAGGGGCTACAATGAGCAGTTCTTC.

The V call is TRBV6-6, the J call TRBJ2-3, with D unclear. The CDR3 loop spans 14 amino acids. CDR1 is MNHNY, CDR2 SVGAGI, per germline (reference sequence). V lost 5 bases, J lost 0 bases, and 9 bases lay in between. CDR3 region: CASSDPDSTDTQYF. The CDR3 region has the DNA TGTGCCAGCAGTGACCCCGATAGCACAGATACGCAGTATTTT.

The rearrangement joins TRBV29-1 to TRBJ2-5, with 10 bases lining up with TRBD1. V shed 6 bases and J 11 bases; nucleotides not matched to a gene: 12. The CDR3 runs 13 residues. The germline CDR1 and CDR2 sequences are SQVTM and ANQGSEA. The CDR3 region has the DNA TGCAGCGTGGGACAGGGGATCGACAATGGGCAGTACTTC. Amino acid sequence: CSVGQGIDNGQYF.

About this clonotype itself: Its ends do not fully match the called genes, so a read error is possible. V and J are TRBV3-1 and TRBJ2-7; D is unresolved. The germline V gene encodes CDR1 LGHDT and CDR2 YNNKEL (reference sequence). The CDR3 extends over 12 amino acids. CDR3 loop: CANSQATYEQYF. In DNA form, the CDR3 reads TGTGCCAACAGCCAAGCAACCTACGAGCAGTACTTC.

The chain is built from TRBV27 and TRBJ2-2; D is unclear. Trimming shortened V by 2 bases and J by 11 bases, and 12 bases separated the two germline ends. Germline CDR1 MNHEY, CDR2 SMNVEV (reference sequence). The CDR3 sequence is 13 residues long. Here the CDR3 reads CASSLGVPVELFF. CDR3 coding DNA: TGTGCCAGCAGTTTAGGTGTCCCGGTCGAGCTGTTTTTT.

This chain uses TRBV28 with TRBJ1-1; D remains unclear. Germline V gene data show CDR1 as MDHEN and CDR2 as SYDVKM. Trimming removed 1 base from V and 11 bases from J, with 11 bases in between. CDR3 length: 12 amino acids. CDR3 nucleotides: TGTGCCAGCAGTTTATCGCCCTATGAGGCTTTCTTT. Translated, it gives CASSLSPYEAFF.

This clonotype has a handful of counts. This chain links TRBV29-1 with TRBJ1-1; weak D call: TRBD1 (5 bases). Germline V gene sequence: CDR1 SQVTM, CDR2 ANQGSEA. With 8 bases removed from V and 3 bases from J, the gap between germline ends came to 13 bases. The CDR3 extends over 12 amino acids. CDR3 DNA: TGCAGCACTCGAGTAGGGGACACTGAAGCTTTCTTT. It translates to CSTRVGDTEAFF.

This clonotype was recorded once. V is TRBV5-1 and J is TRBJ2-1; 9 bases are shared with TRBD1. The V gene's germline CDR1 is SGHRS and CDR2 YFSETQ. The V gene end was trimmed by 1 base and the J gene end by 3 bases; junction bases not matched to a gene: 2. This CDR3 has 15 amino acids. The CDR3 bases are TGCGCCAGCAGCTTGCAGGACAGGGGCTACAATGAGCAGTTCTTC. It specifies CASSLQDRGYNEQFF.

Only a few counts were recorded for this clonotype. The chain joins TRBV6-5 to TRBJ2-2; D is perhaps TRBD2 (5 bases). The CDR3 covers 13 residues. V was trimmed by 11 bases and J by 0 bases, leaving 10 bases between them. Germline CDR1 MNHEY, CDR2 SVGAGI. The chain's CDR3 is CASAVANTGELFF. CDR3 coding DNA: TGTGCCTCAGCGGTTGCGAACACCGGGGAGCTGTTTTTT.

The table lists this clonotype with a few counts. This chain links TRBV10-3 with TRBJ2-3, with D possibly being TRBD1 or TRBD2 (6 bases each). V lost 0 bases to trimming and J lost 6 bases, with 10 bases between them. This CDR3 region has 14 residues. Germline loops: CDR1 ENHRY, CDR2 SYGVKD. The CDR3 nucleotides are TGTGCCATCAGTGAGTCCGGGGGCAGTGATACGCAGTATTTT. Amino acids: CAISESGGSDTQYF.

V and J are TRBV9 and TRBJ2-1, with D possibly TRBD2 on 5 matching bases. The germline V gene encodes CDR1 SGDLS and CDR2 YYNGEE. Trimming took off 0 bases at V and 3 bases at J, with 10 bases between the two ends. The CDR3 has 15 residues. The CDR3, as DNA: TGTGCCAGCAGCGTAGCCAGTGCGGGCTACAATGAGCAGTTCTTC. As protein: CASSVASAGYNEQFF. The variable domain in full, completed from reference TRBV9 and TRBJ2-1, reads DSGVTQTPKHLITATGQRVTLRCSPRSGDLSVYWYQQSLDQGLQFLIQYYNGEERAKGNILERFSAQQFPDLHSELNLSSLELGDSALYFCASSVASAGYNEQFFGPGTRLTVL.

V is TRBV5-6 and J is TRBJ1-1; TRBD1 is a possible D gene (6 bases). There are 18 residues in the CDR3. CDR1 is SGHDT and CDR2 is YYEEEE in the germline V gene. Trimming pared 4 bases from V and 3 bases from J, leaving 25 bases between. This CDR3 reads CASSPNPQGLIKDTEAFF. CDR3 bases: TGTGCCAGCAGCCCTAACCCGCAGGGGTTAATCAAGGACACTGAAGCTTTCTTT.

In regard to this clonotype: A much larger clone differs by one base, so this may be a read error. The chain couples TRBV29-1 to TRBJ2-1; D gene uncertain. This CDR3 has 14 residues. Germline V CDR1 and CDR2: SQVTM, ANQGSEA. V was clipped by 2 bases and J by 10 bases, with 18 bases between them. The CDR3 DNA follows: TGCAGCGTTGAACGCCCTCCAGGATGTAGCGAGCAGTTCTTC. This gives the protein CSVERPPGCSEQFF.

The chain has TRBV7-2 and TRBJ2-7; D may be TRBD2 (6 bases). V lost 3 bases, J lost 6 bases, and 15 bases lay in between. The CDR3 contains 14 residues. Germline CDR1 SGHTA, CDR2 FQGNSA. The CDR3 DNA follows: TGTGCCAGCAGCTTTGTCGGGAGTGAGGGCGAGCAGTACTTC. Protein: CASSFVGSEGEQYF.

This clonotype was recorded a few times. The chain joins TRBV4-2 to TRBJ2-3; 13 nucleotides match TRBD2. CDR1 and CDR2 from the germline V gene are LGHNA and YNFKEQ. This CDR3 region has 19 residues. The J segment lost 1 base and the V segment lost 2 bases, leaving 9 bases of the junction unmatched. The CDR3 protein is CASSQYPQLAGGGTDTQYF. CDR3 DNA sequence: TGTGCCAGCAGCCAATACCCCCAACTAGCGGGAGGGGGCACAGATACGCAGTATTTT.

In regard to this clonotype: A much larger clone differs by one base, so this may be a read error. CDR3 bases: TGCGGCGTCGACGACAGGGGCATATACTATGAGCAGTTCTTC. Protein: CGVDDRGIYYEQFF. This rearrangement joins TRBV29-1 to TRBJ2-1; 8 nucleotides align to TRBD1. This CDR3 has 14 amino acids. Germline loops: CDR1 SQVTM, CDR2 ANQGSEA.

The gene calls are TRBV20-1 and TRBJ2-3, with TRBD2 matching 11 bases. Trimming removed 5 bases from V and 6 bases from J; junction bases left unmatched: 13. CDR1 DFQATT and CDR2 SNEGSKA come from the germline V gene (reference sequence). The CDR3 runs to 16 residues. Here the CDR3 DNA reads TGCAGTGCTGCACCCGGGACTAGCGGAACCCAGGATACGCAGTATTTT. This translates into CSAAPGTSGTQDTQYF.

This clonotype was seen a handful of times. The CDR3 sequence is CASSPRGLAGVNEQYF. The CDR3 DNA reads TGTGCCAGCAGTCCCCGGGGCCTAGCGGGAGTCAACGAGCAGTACTTC. The chain employs TRBV12-3 or TRBV12-4 and TRBJ2-7; TRBD2 matches 10 bases. Germline trimming cut 5 bases from V and 5 bases from J; bases unmatched to any gene: 12. CDR3 size: 16 residues.

The V gene is TRBV7-8, the J gene TRBJ2-5, with D maybe TRBD2 (5 bases). TRBJ2-7 matches the DNA end more closely, so the J call is doubtful. Germline-derived CDR1 and CDR2 are SGHVS and FQNEAQ. This CDR3 is 15 amino acids long. The CDR3 DNA follows: TGTGCCAGCAGCTTAGCTAGTACTAGTTTCTACGAGCAGTACTTC. Protein product: CASSLASTSFYEQYF.

This clonotype showed up just a few times. The rearrangement joins TRBV20-1 to TRBJ2-1; 12 bases are shared with TRBD2. The trim removed 5 bases at V and 5 bases at J, leaving 4 bases unmatched. The CDR3 has 14 amino acids. Germline CDR1 is DFQATT and CDR2 is SNEGSKA (reference sequence). CDR3 in amino acids: CSALTSGSNNEQFF. DNA of the CDR3: TGCAGTGCTCTGACTAGCGGGAGCAACAATGAGCAGTTCTTC.

This clonotype was detected a few times. The chain has TRBV7-9 and TRBJ1-2; no clear D gene. V lost 0 bases to trimming and J lost 3 bases, with 11 bases between them. This CDR3 spans 15 amino acids. Per germline, CDR1 SEHNR and CDR2 FQNEAQ (reference sequence). The CDR3 loop is CASSLADRRYYGYTF. DNA of the CDR3: TGTGCCAGCAGCTTAGCCGACCGTCGATACTATGGCTACACCTTC.

This clonotype was recorded a few times. The chain employs TRBV20-1 and TRBJ2-5, with D perhaps matching TRBD1 (6 bases). In germline, CDR1 is DFQATT, CDR2 SNEGSKA (reference sequence). The CDR3 covers 13 residues. Trimming took 2 bases from V and 2 from J, leaving 9 bases between them. CDR3 DNA sequence: TGCAGTGCTAGACGACAGGCTCAAGAGACCCAGTACTTC. Amino acids: CSARRQAQETQYF.

This clonotype was seen once. V usage is TRBV6-1 and J usage is TRBJ2-3; no reliable D call. The germline CDR1 and CDR2 sequences are MNHNS and SASEGT. CDR3 length equals 14 residues. Trimming removed 4 bases from V and 4 bases from J, with 12 bases in between. CDR3 bases: TGTGCCAGCAGTGGTAAAGGTCCGGCAGATACGCAGTATTTT. Translated, it gives CASSGKGPADTQYF.